This T cell receptor (beta chain) was retrieved from a study of blood T cell repertoires in COVID-19. Study at large: COVID-19 samples collected from the United States, Italy and Spain covered acute and convalescent phases.

Germline V lookup: CDR1 SGHDT, CDR2 YYEEEE. The V segment lost 4 bases and the J segment 2 bases; nucleotides outside the gene matches: 9. This CDR3 comprises 15 residues. In the authors' workflow: The assay estimated nucleated cells by amplifying reference gene primers. Sequenced by immunoSEQ multiplex PCR; TCRdb stores in-frame clones only, minus some. The V and J calls and clone size were taken over from that table, and D and trimming were inferred from the DNA. The data contain some 74,000 clones, 70% to 90% of them seen just once; the ten biggest clones take up roughly 4.8%. The V gene is TRBV5-6, the J gene TRBJ2-7; 7 positions agree with TRBD2. The specimen was peripheral blood. The sequence was collected from an elderly woman with active or convalescent COVID-19. CDR3: CASSRERGGAYEQYF. DNA for the CDR3: TGTGCCAGCAGCCGGGAACGTGGGGGGGCCTACGAGCAGTACTTC.